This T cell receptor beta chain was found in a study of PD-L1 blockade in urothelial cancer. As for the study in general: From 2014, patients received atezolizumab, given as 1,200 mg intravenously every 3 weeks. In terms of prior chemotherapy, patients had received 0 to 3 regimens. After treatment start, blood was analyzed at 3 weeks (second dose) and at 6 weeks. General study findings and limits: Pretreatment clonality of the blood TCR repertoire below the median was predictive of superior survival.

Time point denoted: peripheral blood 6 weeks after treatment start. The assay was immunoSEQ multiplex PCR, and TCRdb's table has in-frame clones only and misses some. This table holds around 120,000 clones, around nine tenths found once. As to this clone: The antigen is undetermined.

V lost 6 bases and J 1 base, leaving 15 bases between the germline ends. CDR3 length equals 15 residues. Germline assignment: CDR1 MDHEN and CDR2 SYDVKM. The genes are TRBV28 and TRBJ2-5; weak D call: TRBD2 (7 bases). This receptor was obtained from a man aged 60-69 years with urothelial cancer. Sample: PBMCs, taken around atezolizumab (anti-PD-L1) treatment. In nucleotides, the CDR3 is TGTGCCAGCAGCCAAGTACGGGGGGCCCAAGAGACCCAGTACTTC. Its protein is CASSQVRGAQETQYF.